Described below is a single T cell receptor beta chain sequence and its context. The antigen remains unidentified. The data derive from a study of cytomegalovirus exposure and HLA in healthy donors. The donors were in the approximately 120-subject validation cohort, distinct from the approximately 670-subject first cohort. TCRdb's table, derived via immunoSEQ multiplex PCR, lists solely in-frame clones and lacks some. The data contain over 150,000 clones, roughly nine tenths of them singletons. General observations from the study: One later analysis, an examination of the 100 to 150 validation repertoires, found that first-cohort TCR clusters tended to co-occur in them.

V dropped 1 base and J dropped 10 bases, with 19 bases sitting between them. The CDR3 totals 15 residues. The germline gives CDR1 MNHNS, CDR2 SASEGT. The TCR sequence derives from a man younger than 35 in good health and CMV-seropositive. V usage is TRBV6-1 and J usage is TRBJ2-5, with D tentatively TRBD2 (6 bases). Sequencing was performed on PBMCs. The CDR3 DNA sequence: TGTGCCAGCAGTGAAGGGGCGGGACTCCCAGCGGACCAGTACTTC. This encodes CASSEGAGLPADQYF.